The rows below give T cell receptor beta chains drawn from one sample of a study of cytomegalovirus exposure and HLA in healthy donors. Generated by immunoSEQ multiplex PCR, the TCRdb table keeps only in-frame clones and is missing some. The sample records roughly 190,000 clones, more than 75% being singletons. Sequences were obtained from PBMCs. These TCRs come from a man aged 40-49 years in good health and CMV-seropositive. Both conserved end residues are part of each CDR3. A D gene is named only where the DNA matches it firmly. The size entry is marked missing in some rows and otherwise reads once, few, many or a size class.

J: TRBJ2-1
V: TRBV6-4
D: -
size: -
DNA: TGTGCCAGCAGTGACTCCGGTGGTGAGCAGTTCTTC
CDR3: CASSDSGGEQFF

J: TRBJ2-2
V: TRBV5-6
D: TRBD2
size: -
DNA: TGTGCCAGCAGCGGCTCCACTAGCGGGAGAGTCACCGGGGAGCTGTTTTTT
CDR3: CASSGSTSGRVTGELFF

J: TRBJ2-1
V: TRBV28
D: TRBD1
size: -
DNA: TGTGCCAGCAGCCGGGACAGGGCTTTCAATGAGCAGTTCTTC
CDR3: CASSRDRAFNEQFF

J: TRBJ1-2
V: TRBV5-5
D: -
size: -
DNA: TGTGCCAGCAGTACAGGGCCCTATGGCTACACCTTC
CDR3: CASSTGPYGYTF

J: TRBJ1-4
V: TRBV2
D: -
size: -
DNA: TGTGCCAGCAGGCAGTACAGGGTTTGGGGGATCCCAACTAATGAAAAACTGTTTTTT
CDR3: CASRQYRVWGIPTNEKLFF

J: TRBJ1-1
V: TRBV18
D: -
size: -
DNA: TGTGCCAGCTCACCAGCCAGGGCCGCTGAAGCTTTCTTT
CDR3: CASSPARAAEAFF

J: TRBJ2-6
V: TRBV7-9
D: -
size: -
DNA: TGTGCCAGCAGGCCCCCCTTCAGGTACTCTGGGGCCAACGTCCTGACTTTC
CDR3: CASRPPFRYSGANVLTF

J: TRBJ2-5
V: TRBV11-3
D: TRBD1
size: -
DNA: TGTGCCAGCAGCTTAGGACCGGGACAGGGGGCCGAGACCCAGTACTTC
CDR3: CASSLGPGQGAETQYF

J: TRBJ1-5
V: TRBV11-2
D: TRBD1
size: once
DNA: TGTGCCAGCAGCTCTTGGACAGGGGACAGCAATCAGCCCCAGCATTTT
CDR3: CASSSWTGDSNQPQHF

J: TRBJ2-1
V: TRBV7-3
D: -
size: -
DNA: TGTGCCAGCAGTTGGCGTGGGGAGGTTTCCTACAATGAGCAGTTCTTC
CDR3: CASSWRGEVSYNEQFF

J: TRBJ2-5
V: TRBV10-3
D: TRBD1
size: -
DNA: TGTGCCATCCAGGACAGGATACAAGAGACCCAGTACTTC
CDR3: CAIQDRIQETQYF

J: TRBJ1-3
V: TRBV2
D: -
size: -
DNA: TGTGCCATCCGGGCAGGCGGGCGGAACACCATATATTTT
CDR3: CAIRAGGRNTIYF

J: TRBJ2-7
V: TRBV9
D: -
size: -
DNA: TGTGCCAGCAGCGTAGGTGGCGGGCTCTCCTACGAGCAGTACTTC
CDR3: CASSVGGGLSYEQYF

J: TRBJ1-1
V: TRBV11-2
D: -
size: once
DNA: TGTGCCAGCAGCTTTTTCAGGGACACTGAAGCTTTCTTT
CDR3: CASSFFRDTEAFF

J: TRBJ2-7
V: TRBV5-1
D: TRBD1
size: -
DNA: TGCGCCAGCAGCTCTAGGGTGGGACAGGGAAGTTCCTACGAGCAGTACTTC
CDR3: CASSSRVGQGSSYEQYF

J: TRBJ1-4
V: TRBV5-4
D: -
size: -
DNA: TGTGCCAGCAGCTTGTGGGTTGGCGGAAATAATGAAAAACTGTTTTTT
CDR3: CASSLWVGGNNEKLFF

J: TRBJ1-2
V: TRBV10-3
D: TRBD1
size: -
DNA: TGTGCCATCGGACTTACAGGGGCGGTTGGCTACACCTTC
CDR3: CAIGLTGAVGYTF

J: TRBJ2-5
V: TRBV5-8
D: TRBD2
size: -
DNA: TGTGCCAGCAGCAGCACTAGCGGGAAGGGACCGGAGACCCAGTACTTC
CDR3: CASSSTSGKGPETQYF

J: TRBJ1-5
V: TRBV19
D: -
size: -
DNA: TGTGCCATCGGGGATTTCGGTCAGCCCCAGCATTTT
CDR3: CAIGDFGQPQHF

J: TRBJ2-7
V: TRBV4-1
D: -
size: -
DNA: TGCGCCAGCAGCCAAGGGCGGGGTGGACCCTACGAGCAGTACTTC
CDR3: CASSQGRGGPYEQYF

J: TRBJ1-2
V: TRBV28
D: TRBD1
size: -
DNA: TGTGCCAGCAGTCCCCCGACAGGGGGCAACTATGGCTACACCTTC
CDR3: CASSPPTGGNYGYTF

J: TRBJ2-1
V: TRBV15
D: -
size: -
DNA: TGTGCCACCAGCAGGGCGACAGTGAATGAGCAGTTCTTC
CDR3: CATSRATVNEQFF

J: TRBJ2-5
V: TRBV7-8
D: -
size: -
DNA: TGTGCCAGCAGCTTTAGCGGTGAGGAGACCCAGTACTTC
CDR3: CASSFSGEETQYF

J: TRBJ2-2
V: TRBV4-2
D: TRBD2
size: few
DNA: TGTGCCAGCAGCCAAGGACTAGCGGGAGACTGGGAGCTGTTTTTT
CDR3: CASSQGLAGDWELFF

J: TRBJ2-7
V: TRBV7-9
D: TRBD1
size: -
DNA: TGTGCCAGCAGATTGTCGACAGGGGACAACGAGCAGTACTTC
CDR3: CASRLSTGDNEQYF

J: TRBJ1-6
V: TRBV6-5
D: TRBD1
size: -
DNA: TGTGCCAGCGATAAGGGACAGGATAATTCACCCCTCCACTTT
CDR3: CASDKGQDNSPLHF

J: TRBJ2-3
V: TRBV6-6
D: TRBD2
size: few
DNA: TGTGCCAGCAGGTCAGGACTAGCGGGGACAGATACGCAGTATTTT
CDR3: CASRSGLAGTDTQYF

J: TRBJ2-5
V: TRBV7-9
D: TRBD1
size: -
DNA: TGTGCCAGCAGCAAGACAGGGTTAGGGTTCCAAGAGACCCAGTACTTC
CDR3: CASSKTGLGFQETQYF

J: TRBJ2-1
V: TRBV5-4
D: -
size: -
DNA: TGTGCCAGCAGCTTCCAGCGTGAGCAGTTCTTC
CDR3: CASSFQREQFF

J: TRBJ1-2
V: TRBV7-9
D: -
size: -
DNA: TGTGCCAGCACCGATTCGCGGAGGGAGGGGGGCTACACCTTC
CDR3: CASTDSRREGGYTF

J: TRBJ1-5
V: TRBV10-2
D: -
size: -
DNA: TGCGCCAGCAGTGATGTCAGTTATAGCAATCAGCCCCAGCATTTT
CDR3: CASSDVSYSNQPQHF

J: TRBJ1-6
V: TRBV7-9
D: TRBD1
size: few
DNA: TGTGCCAGCAGCTTAGCGCTAACAGGGGTGAATTCACCCCTCCACTTT
CDR3: CASSLALTGVNSPLHF

J: TRBJ2-1
V: TRBV9
D: TRBD2
size: -
DNA: TGTGCCAGCAGCGCAACCGGGACTAGCGGAAATGAGCAGTTCTTC
CDR3: CASSATGTSGNEQFF

J: TRBJ2-3
V: TRBV11-2
D: TRBD2
size: -
DNA: TGTGCCAGCAGCTCCGGGACTAGCGTCGATACGCAGTATTTT
CDR3: CASSSGTSVDTQYF

J: TRBJ2-3
V: TRBV7-2
D: TRBD1
size: -
DNA: TGTGCCAGCAGCTTAGGACAGGGGGAGGTAGATACGCAGTATTTT
CDR3: CASSLGQGEVDTQYF

J: TRBJ2-2
V: TRBV9
D: -
size: few
DNA: TGTGCCAGCAGCGTAGATTCTGGGCAGCTCGGGGAGCTGTTTTTT
CDR3: CASSVDSGQLGELFF

J: TRBJ2-2
V: TRBV7-6
D: -
size: once
DNA: TGTGCCAGCAGCCCCCAGTTCGCGAACACCGGGGAGCTGTTTTTT
CDR3: CASSPQFANTGELFF

J: TRBJ1-1
V: TRBV6-5
D: -
size: -
DNA: TGTGCCAGCAGTTACCCGATGACAGGGAACACTGAAGCTTTCTTT
CDR3: CASSYPMTGNTEAFF

J: TRBJ2-3
V: TRBV7-9
D: -
size: -
DNA: TGTGCCAGCAGCTTAGAGGTGTTGGTGGGGGGGCCCTCAGATACGCAGTATTTT
CDR3: CASSLEVLVGGPSDTQYF

J: TRBJ1-2
V: TRBV10-3
D: TRBD1
size: -
DNA: TGTGCCATCAGTGGGACAGGGGAGAGCTATGGCTACACCTTC
CDR3: CAISGTGESYGYTF

J: TRBJ2-2
V: TRBV5-1
D: -
size: once
DNA: TGCGCCAGCAGCTTGGAAGAAGTAGCGAGCACCGGGGAGCTGTTTTTT
CDR3: CASSLEEVASTGELFF

J: TRBJ2-2
V: TRBV5-4
D: TRBD2
size: -
DNA: TGTGCCAGCAGCTTGAGCGTTCTGCTAGCGGGAGTCGGCGGGGAGCTGTTTTTT
CDR3: CASSLSVLLAGVGGELFF

J: TRBJ2-7
V: TRBV7-7
D: TRBD1
size: -
DNA: TGTGCCAGCAGCTTGGGATTACCGGGACAGGGGGCCGAGCAGTACTTC
CDR3: CASSLGLPGQGAEQYF

J: TRBJ2-1
V: TRBV5-1
D: -
size: -
DNA: TGCGCCAGCAGACCCCCCGGGACAAGTTACAATGAGCAGTTCTTC
CDR3: CASRPPGTSYNEQFF

J: TRBJ2-7
V: TRBV6-5
D: -
size: -
DNA: TGTGCCAGCAGTTACCTCGGTCGGGGGAACGGGCAGTACTTC
CDR3: CASSYLGRGNGQYF

J: TRBJ2-5
V: TRBV9
D: -
size: -
DNA: TGTGCCAGCAGCGTAGCTGAGGGCCTCGGGACCCAGTACTTC
CDR3: CASSVAEGLGTQYF

J: TRBJ1-2
V: TRBV7-2
D: TRBD1
size: -
DNA: TGTGCCAGCCGGGACAGAAACTATGGCTACACCTTC
CDR3: CASRDRNYGYTF

J: TRBJ2-7
V: TRBV5-1
D: -
size: -
DNA: TGCGCCAGCAGCTTGGGGTCCGGTTGGACAGTCTCCTACGAGCAGTACTTC
CDR3: CASSLGSGWTVSYEQYF

J: TRBJ2-7
V: TRBV9
D: -
size: -
DNA: TGTGCCAGCAGCGTAGAGGCAGGATTCTCCTACGAGCAGTACTTC
CDR3: CASSVEAGFSYEQYF

J: TRBJ1-3
V: TRBV12-5
D: -
size: -
DNA: TGTGCTAGTGGCTCGCCGCGCTCTGGAAACACCATATATTTT
CDR3: CASGSPRSGNTIYF

J: TRBJ1-1
V: TRBV2
D: TRBD1
size: few
DNA: TGTGCCAGCAGTGACATGACAGGGCCCCAGTTTTCGAACACTGAAGCTTTCTTT
CDR3: CASSDMTGPQFSNTEAFF

J: TRBJ1-1
V: TRBV18
D: -
size: -
DNA: TGTGCCAGCTCACTACCCCCCGGTGTTACTGAAGCTTTCTTT
CDR3: CASSLPPGVTEAFF

J: TRBJ1-2
V: TRBV4-3
D: -
size: -
DNA: TGCGCCAGCAGCCAAGATTTTCAGGGTACCTATGGCTACACCTTC
CDR3: CASSQDFQGTYGYTF

J: TRBJ1-4
V: TRBV27
D: -
size: once
DNA: TGTGCCAGCAGTTTATCTAGACCCACAGGGCTTGGTAATGAAAAACTGTTTTTT
CDR3: CASSLSRPTGLGNEKLFF

J: TRBJ2-1
V: TRBV18
D: TRBD1
size: -
DNA: TGTGCCAGCTCACCGGGACAGGGCTCCAATGAGCAGTTCTTC
CDR3: CASSPGQGSNEQFF

J: TRBJ2-1
V: TRBV7-7
D: -
size: -
DNA: TGTGCCAGCAGCTTGAATAGCGACCACAATGAGCAGTTCTTC
CDR3: CASSLNSDHNEQFF

J: TRBJ2-7
V: TRBV7-9
D: -
size: few
DNA: TGTGCCAGCAGCCCCGAGGGACAATCCTACGAGCAGTACTTC
CDR3: CASSPEGQSYEQYF

J: TRBJ2-7
V: TRBV9
D: -
size: -
DNA: TGTGCCAGCAGCGTAGGTCAGGTCCGCTACGAGCAGTACTTC
CDR3: CASSVGQVRYEQYF

J: TRBJ1-1
V: TRBV7-6
D: -
size: -
DNA: TGTGCCAGCAGCACCATGGGGGGGGCAGGCACTGAAGCTTTCTTT
CDR3: CASSTMGGAGTEAFF